Listed here are 18 T cell receptor beta chains from one sample, sequenced in a study of radiotherapy plus CTLA-4 blockade in lung cancer. Only in-frame clones appear in the TCRdb table, and some are missing; sequencing was by immunoSEQ multiplex PCR. The sample holds over 100,000 clones; more than 65% are singletons and the top ten take about 3.3%. The starting material was peripheral blood, obtained from a patient treated with radiotherapy plus ipilimumab. These receptors were collected from a human donor with non-small cell lung cancer that progressed on radiotherapy plus ipilimumab. Some clones in this sample may be carry-over from other donors' samples.

This chain joins TRBV2 and TRBJ1-1, with 9 bases that match TRBD1. J gave up 11 bases and V 10 bases, and 8 bases lay outside the gene matches. CDR1 and CDR2 (germline): SNHLY, FYNNEI. CDR3 length equals 11 residues. As DNA, the CDR3 is TGTGCCATTAACAGGGGGCAGGGGGCTTTCTTT. This gives the protein CAINRGQGAFF.

This clone was picked up a small number of times. The chain recombines TRBV28 with TRBJ1-4; 9 positions agree with TRBD1. The length of the CDR3 is 14 residues. V lost 6 bases to trimming and J lost 5 bases; unmatched junction nucleotides: 4. CDR1 is MDHEN, CDR2 SYDVKM, per germline. CDR3 bases: TGTGCCAGCAGGGCCGGACAGGGGAATGAAAAACTGTTTTTT. It specifies CASRAGQGNEKLFF. Drawing the rest from reference TRBV28 and TRBJ1-4, the complete variable domain is DVKVTQSSRYLVKRTGEKVFLECVQDMDHENMFWYRQDPGLGLRLIYFSYDVKMKEKGDIPEGYSVSREKKERFSLILESASTNQTSMYLCASRAGQGNEKLFFGSGTQLSVL.

This clone was recorded at least ten times. V is TRBV9 and J is TRBJ1-2, with 8 bases matching TRBD1. V shed 4 bases and J 6 bases; nucleotides not matched to a gene: 14. CDR1 SGDLS and CDR2 YYNGEE come from the germline V gene. The CDR3 sequence is 16 residues long. CDR3 sequence reads: CASSPRTGQGGNGYTF. For the CDR3, the DNA is TGTGCCAGCAGCCCAAGGACAGGGCAAGGGGGGAATGGCTACACCTTC.

This clone was seen just once. J is TRBJ2-1 and V is TRBV18, with 12 positions matching TRBD2. J was trimmed by 3 bases and V by 3 bases; bases with no gene match: 0. There are 15 residues in the CDR3. Germline V gene sequence: CDR1 KGHSH, CDR2 LQKENI. The CDR3 sequence: CASSPGLAGYNEQFF. The CDR3 bases are TGTGCCAGCTCACCGGGACTAGCGGGCTACAATGAGCAGTTCTTC.

The chain combines TRBV4-2 with TRBJ2-7; 13 positions agree with TRBD2. The CDR3 covers 18 residues. Germline CDR1 and CDR2: LGHNA and YNFKEQ. The V and J ends lost 4 bases and 1 base, in that order; junction bases with no gene match: 10. The CDR3 is CASSRTTSGGPESYEQYF. CDR3 bases: TGTGCCAGCAGCCGCACGACTAGCGGGGGGCCTGAATCCTACGAGCAGTACTTC.

The chain uses TRBV5-1 and TRBJ2-3, with D uncertain. This CDR3 region has 14 residues. V was pared by 4 bases and J by 0 bases, with 9 bases between. Germline V CDR1 and CDR2: SGHRS, YFSETQ. CDR3 in DNA: TGCGCCAGCAGCCTGCCGTCGAGCACAGATACGCAGTATTTT. It codes for CASSLPSSTDTQYF.

J is TRBJ2-7 and V is TRBV6-5, with 9 positions matching TRBD1. CDR3 size: 14 residues. Germline CDR1 reads MNHEY; CDR2 reads SVGAGI. V dropped 6 bases and J dropped 2; count of bases not matched to a gene: 5. CDR3: CASSLTGGPYEQYF. Here the CDR3 DNA reads TGTGCCAGCAGCTTAACAGGGGGCCCCTACGAGCAGTACTTC.

The chain has TRBV7-8 and TRBJ1-3, with D maybe TRBD1 (5 bases). V shed 4 bases and J shed 6 bases, with 7 bases lying between them. This CDR3 contains 12 residues. The germline gives CDR1 SGHVS, CDR2 FQNEAQ. The CDR3 here is CASSWGINTIYF. CDR3 in DNA: TGTGCCAGCAGCTGGGGGATAAACACCATATATTTT. Together with reference TRBV7-8 and TRBJ1-3, the CDR3 gives the full variable domain: GAGVSQSPRYKVAKRGQDVALRCDPISGHVSLFWYQQALGQGPEFLTYFQNEAQLDKSGLPSDRFFAERPEGSVSTLKIQRTQQEDSAVYLCASSWGINTIYFGEGSWLTVV.

V is TRBV4-1 and J is TRBJ1-4; 12 bases match TRBD1. The length of the CDR3 is 17 residues. The J segment lost 7 bases and the V segment lost 0 bases, leaving 6 bases of the junction unmatched. Germline V gene sequence: CDR1 MGHRA, CDR2 YSYEKL. As DNA, the CDR3 is TGCGCCAGCAGCCAAGAGTTGGGACAGGGGGCCGGTGAAAAACTGTTTTTT. Protein: CASSQELGQGAGEKLFF.

This chain uses TRBV7-9 with TRBJ1-1; D not resolved. This CDR3 has 15 residues. Between the trimmed V and J ends, which lost 4 bases and 0 bases, there was a span of 12 bases. The germline V gene has CDR1 SEHNR and CDR2 FQNEAQ (reference sequence). CDR3 residues: CASSSTMAMNTEAFF. The CDR3 DNA is TGTGCCAGCAGCTCCACAATGGCCATGAACACTGAAGCTTTCTTT.

This rearrangement joins TRBV5-1 to TRBJ2-7; D could derive from TRBD1 or TRBD2 (6 bases each). V shed 0 bases and J shed 2 bases, with 12 bases lying between them. Germline V gives CDR1 SGHRS, CDR2 YFSETQ. This CDR3 is 15 amino acids long. CDR3 nucleotide sequence: TGCGCCAGCAGCTTGGGAGGGGGAGGCACCTACGAGCAGTACTTC. As protein: CASSLGGGGTYEQYF.

The V call is TRBV7-2, the J call TRBJ1-6; D possibly corresponds to TRBD1 (6 bases). V lost 2 bases and J 7 bases, leaving 12 bases between the germline ends. The CDR3 totals 15 residues. Germline CDR1 and CDR2: SGHTA and FQGNSA. The CDR3 sequence is CASSLYGQGNSPLHF. CDR3 bases: TGTGCCAGCAGCTTATACGGGCAGGGGAATTCACCCCTCCACTTT.

The rearrangement joins TRBV6-1 to TRBJ1-1; D is unresolved. Germline CDR1 MNHNS, CDR2 SASEGT. The CDR3 is 15 residues long. V lost 4 bases and J 5 bases, leaving 17 bases between the germline ends. The CDR3 is CASSAIWEVGTEAFF. DNA for the CDR3: TGTGCCAGCAGTGCAATTTGGGAAGTGGGAACTGAAGCTTTCTTT.

The V call is TRBV4-1, the J call TRBJ1-3; TRBD1 matches at 11 bases. V lost 4 bases to trimming and J lost 4 bases; unmatched junction nucleotides: 9. The V gene's germline CDR1 is MGHRA and CDR2 YSYEKL. This CDR3 comprises 17 residues. CDR3 coding DNA: TGCGCCAGCAGCCCGTCCGGGACAGGGGGATTCGGAAACACCATATATTTT. Protein: CASSPSGTGGFGNTIYF.

The V gene is TRBV4-3, the J gene TRBJ2-7; TRBD1 or TRBD2 may be the D gene (5 bases each). Germline CDR1 is LGHNA and CDR2 is YSLEER. V lost 3 bases to trimming and J lost 4 bases, with 13 bases between them. This CDR3 comprises 14 residues. The CDR3 reads CASSHPGRGYEQYF. The CDR3 DNA reads as TGCGCCAGCAGCCACCCGGGACGCGGGTACGAGCAGTACTTC.

The chain recombines TRBV5-1 with TRBJ2-7; D may be TRBD1 (5 bases). The CDR3 has 15 amino acids. V was pared by 4 bases and J by 2 bases, with 16 bases between. The germline CDR1 and CDR2 sequences are SGHRS and YFSETQ. DNA for the CDR3: TGCGCCAGCAGCCAAAGTACAGGAGATACCTACGAGCAGTACTTC. Residues: CASSQSTGDTYEQYF. Complete variable domain (other parts from reference TRBV5-1 and TRBJ2-7): KAGVTQTPRYLIKTRGQQVTLSCSPISGHRSVSWYQQTPGQGLQFLFEYFSETQRNKGNFPGRFSGRQFSNSRSEMNVSTLELGDSALYLCASSQSTGDTYEQYFGPGTRLTVT.

This sequence joins TRBV4-3 and TRBJ2-3; 7 bases are a match to TRBD1. CDR1 and CDR2 from the germline V gene are LGHNA and YSLEER. The V segment lost 4 bases and the J segment 3 bases; nucleotides outside the gene matches: 16. The CDR3 is 18 residues long. The CDR3 is CASSRLPPDGTETDTQYF. The CDR3 DNA sequence: TGCGCCAGCAGCCGCCTTCCACCCGACGGGACAGAGACAGATACGCAGTATTTT.

V and J are TRBV25-1 and TRBJ2-7; 9 bases line up with TRBD2. The CDR3 is 14 residues long. Per the germline V gene, CDR1 is MGHDK and CDR2 is SYGVNS. The junction had 3 bases not matched to a gene; V was cut back by 2 bases and J by 4 bases. CDR3 in DNA: TGTGCCAGCAGTGAAGGCGGGGGGGGTTACGAGCAGTACTTC. It translates to CASSEGGGGYEQYF.